The 32 T cell receptor beta chains below were found in one sample sequenced in a study of memory CD4+ T cells and cytomegalovirus serostatus. Libraries were prepared by immunoSEQ multiplex PCR; TCRdb keeps only in-frame clonotypes and omits some of them. The table has tens of thousands of clones, around 80% seen once. Single viable CD3+CD4+CD8-CD45RO+ cells were sorted as the memory CD4+ T cells. Sequenced input: memory CD4+ T cells from blood. These receptors all stem from an adult in good health and CMV-seronegative.

V usage is TRBV6-5 and J usage is TRBJ1-3; TRBD1 is a possible D gene (6 bases). CDR1 and CDR2 from the germline V gene are MNHEY and SVGAGI. V lost 8 bases to trimming and J lost 2 bases, with 13 bases between them. This CDR3 contains 14 residues. Written as DNA, the CDR3 is TGTGCCAGCTCGGGGGCAATAGCTGGAAACACCATATATTTT. This codes for CASSGAIAGNTIYF.

This clone is labeled as medium-sized (0.01 to 0.1%). The chain carries TRBV4-1 and TRBJ1-5; D is uncertain. The CDR3 covers 15 residues. Germline CDR1 is MGHRA and CDR2 is YSYEKL. Trimming left V 1 base short and J 2 bases short, with 9 bases between. The CDR3 sequence is CASSQASGGNQPQHF. CDR3 in DNA: TGCGCCAGCAGCCAAGCCTCGGGAGGCAATCAGCCCCAGCATTTT.

This rearrangement joins TRBV6-5 to TRBJ2-7; 10 bases line up with TRBD1. The CDR3 is made up of 15 amino acids. J lost 4 bases, V lost 0 bases, and 3 bases had no gene match. Germline loops: CDR1 MNHEY, CDR2 SVGAGI. The DNA for the CDR3 is TGTGCCAGCAGTTACTCTGACAGGGGGCCTTACGAGCAGTACTTC. It encodes CASSYSDRGPYEQYF.

The count of this clone is one. The rearrangement uses TRBV28 and TRBJ1-4; D not certain. Germline-derived CDR1 and CDR2 are MDHEN and SYDVKM. V was clipped by 3 bases and J by 5 bases, with 10 bases between them. The CDR3 runs to 14 residues. CDR3 coding DNA: TGTGCCAGCAGTTTGGTGGGCCAAAATGAAAAACTGTTTTTT. Translated, it gives CASSLVGQNEKLFF.

The V call is TRBV15, the J call TRBJ2-1; tentative D call: TRBD1 (5 bases). This CDR3 is 17 amino acids long. The V end lost 0 bases, the J end lost 0 bases, and 12 bases lay between the germline ends. Germline lookup yields CDR1 LNHNV and CDR2 YYDKDF (reference sequence). The CDR3 DNA reads TGTGCCACCAGCAGAGACCCGCCAGGGCTCTCCTACAATGAGCAGTTCTTC. Translated: CATSRDPPGLSYNEQFF. Full variable domain (rest looked up from reference TRBV15 and TRBJ2-1): DAMVIQNPRYQVTQFGKPVTLSCSQTLNHNVMYWYQQKSSQAPKLLFHYYDKDFNNEADTPDNFQSRRPNTSFCFLDIRSPGLGDTAMYLCATSRDPPGLSYNEQFFGPGTRLTVL.

This chain connects TRBV5-4 to TRBJ1-2; TRBD1 matches 7 bases. The CDR3 has 14 residues. Germline V gives CDR1 SGHNT, CDR2 YYREEE (reference sequence). J lost 4 bases, V lost 0 bases, and 3 bases had no gene match. This CDR3 reads CASSLVGDSYGYTF. The CDR3 region has the DNA TGTGCCAGCAGCTTGGTCGGGGACAGCTATGGCTACACCTTC.

The V and J genes are TRBV2 and TRBJ1-1, with no clear D. Deletions cut 10 bases from V and 0 bases from J, with 18 bases between. CDR3 length: 15 amino acids. The germline V gene encodes CDR1 SNHLY and CDR2 FYNNEI. The CDR3 loop reads CATRAGDFMNTEAFF. The CDR3 DNA is TGTGCCACCCGCGCAGGAGACTTTATGAACACTGAAGCTTTCTTT.

This chain uses TRBV20-1 with TRBJ1-2; D gene unclear. CDR3 length: 10 residues. Trimming left V 6 bases short and J 6 bases short, with 8 bases between. Germline loops: CDR1 DFQATT, CDR2 SNEGSKA (reference sequence). DNA of the CDR3: TGCAGTGCAACGCTCAATGGCTACACCTTC. Residues: CSATLNGYTF.

The genes are TRBV6-1 and TRBJ2-7, with 10 bases lining up with TRBD1. The V gene end was trimmed by 5 bases and the J gene end by 6 bases; junction bases not matched to a gene: 4. The length of the CDR3 is 13 residues. Germline CDR1 and CDR2: MNHNS and SASEGT. Here the CDR3 reads CASSHDRGREQYF. The DNA for the CDR3 is TGTGCCAGCAGTCACGACAGGGGGCGCGAGCAGTACTTC.

The chain recombines TRBV7-9 with TRBJ2-6; D may correspond to TRBD1 or TRBD2 (5 bases each). CDR1 is SEHNR and CDR2 is FQNEAQ in the germline V gene (reference sequence). CDR3 size: 17 residues. The V gene lost 8 bases and the J gene lost 1 base, with 18 bases spanning the gap. This CDR3 reads CASPGQQPTSGANVLTF. CDR3 in DNA: TGTGCCAGCCCGGGGCAGCAACCAACATCTGGGGCCAACGTCCTGACTTTC.

CDR3 bases: TGTGCCAGCAGTTTGCGGGGGCGCCCAGATGAGCAGTACTTC. Amino acids: CASSLRGRPDEQYF. The chain has TRBV7-2 and TRBJ2-7; weak D call: TRBD2 (7 bases). V was pared by 6 bases and J by 7 bases, with 19 bases between. This CDR3 has 14 residues. Germline V gene sequence: CDR1 SGHTA, CDR2 FQGNSA. The full variable domain, its missing parts supplied by reference TRBV7-2 and TRBJ2-7, is GAGVSQSPSNKVTEKGKDVELRCDPISGHTALYWYRQSLGQGLEFLIYFQGNSAPDKSGLPSDRFSAERTGGSVSTLTIQRTQQEDSAVYLCASSLRGRPDEQYFGPGTRLTVT.

This chain joins TRBV30 and TRBJ2-2, with TRBD1 matching over 10 bases. V was clipped by 2 bases and J by 5 bases; unmatched bases: 5. The CDR3 is 15 amino acids. The V gene's germline CDR1 is GTSNPN and CDR2 SVGIG (reference sequence). CDR3 residues: CAWSRGTGVTGELFF. In DNA, the CDR3 is TGTGCCTGGAGTCGGGGGACAGGGGTGACCGGGGAGCTGTTTTTT.

This chain uses TRBV4-2 with TRBJ2-3, with D possibly being TRBD2 (5 bases). CDR3 size: 15 residues. Germline V gene sequence: CDR1 LGHNA, CDR2 YNFKEQ. V was pared by 0 bases and J by 8 bases, with 15 bases between. The CDR3 bases are TGTGCCAGCAGCCAAGATTCTACAGCTAGCCGTACGCAGTATTTT. It is translated as CASSQDSTASRTQYF.

This clone was found once. The CDR3 is CASSESGTSNQPQHF. DNA of the CDR3: TGTGCCAGCAGTGAATCGGGGACTAGCAATCAGCCCCAGCATTTT. The rearrangement links TRBV2 to TRBJ1-5; a weak D match, TRBD1 (5 bases). Germline V gene data show CDR1 as SNHLY and CDR2 as FYNNEI. The CDR3 is made up of 15 amino acids. V was pared by 2 bases and J by 0 bases, with 8 bases between.

This sequence joins TRBV7-8 and TRBJ2-7, with 11 bases fitting TRBD2. J lost 3 bases, V lost 1 base, and 2 bases had no gene match. Germline-derived CDR1 and CDR2 are SGHVS and FQNEAQ. This CDR3 region has 15 residues. The DNA for the CDR3 is TGTGCCAGCAGCTTAGGGGGACTAGCGGTCTACGAGCAGTACTTC. Protein product: CASSLGGLAVYEQYF. Supplemented by reference TRBV7-8 and TRBJ2-7, the full variable domain reads GAGVSQSPRYKVAKRGQDVALRCDPISGHVSLFWYQQALGQGPEFLTYFQNEAQLDKSGLPSDRFFAERPEGSVSTLKIQRTQQEDSAVYLCASSLGGLAVYEQYFGPGTRLTVT.

The gene calls are TRBV29-1 and TRBJ2-5; 9 bases fit TRBD1. This CDR3 is 17 amino acids long. The germline V gene has CDR1 SQVTM and CDR2 ANQGSEA. V shed 1 base, J shed 4 bases, and the junction held 13 bases outside the gene matches. The CDR3 DNA sequence: TGCAGCGTTGAAGGGGGGGCCTGGGACAGGGTGGGAGAGACCCAGTACTTC. Amino acids: CSVEGGAWDRVGETQYF.

The chain uses TRBV5-8 and TRBJ2-1; D may be TRBD1 (6 bases). Trimming removed 7 bases from V and 0 bases from J, with 17 bases in between. The CDR3 runs 16 residues. Germline loops: CDR1 SGHTS, CDR2 YDEGEE. The CDR3 nucleotides are TGTGCCAGCGCAATCTTGACAGGCCACTCCTACAATGAGCAGTTCTTC. The encoded protein is CASAILTGHSYNEQFF.

J is TRBJ2-7 and V is TRBV14; 9 bases are a match to TRBD1. The length of the CDR3 is 15 residues. Germline CDR1 reads SGHDN; CDR2 reads FVKESK. V was pared by 4 bases and J by 7 bases, with 11 bases of the junction left unmatched. CDR3 region: CASSPLTGGLKEQYF. DNA of the CDR3: TGTGCCAGCAGCCCGCTGACAGGGGGGCTTAAGGAGCAGTACTTC.

The V call is TRBV28, the J call TRBJ1-2; weak D call: TRBD1 (5 bases). Trimming pared 1 base from V and 4 bases from J, leaving 13 bases between. The CDR3 spans 15 residues. Germline V gives CDR1 MDHEN, CDR2 SYDVKM. CDR3 region: CASSLSPRQIYGYTF. CDR3 coding DNA: TGTGCCAGCAGTTTATCCCCGAGACAGATCTATGGCTACACCTTC.

The rearrangement links TRBV5-1 to TRBJ2-5; the match to TRBD2 covers 9 bases. The V segment lost 1 base and the J segment 5 bases; nucleotides outside the gene matches: 3. CDR3 size: 14 residues. CDR1 and CDR2 (germline): SGHRS, YFSETQ. The CDR3 loop reads CASSLKLAGETQYF. CDR3 sequence (DNA): TGCGCCAGCAGCTTGAAGCTAGCGGGGGAGACCCAGTACTTC.

This CDR3 reads CASSKKQGPRFGYTF. The DNA of the CDR3 is TGTGCCAGCAGCAAAAAACAGGGGCCCCGCTTCGGCTACACCTTC. This chain uses TRBV5-8 with TRBJ1-2, with TRBD1 matching over 7 bases. The trim removed 4 bases at V and 8 bases at J, leaving 14 bases unmatched. Germline CDR1 is SGHTS and CDR2 is YDEGEE. CDR3 length: 15 residues.

This chain's CDR3 is CASSLGRDEKLFF. The CDR3 nucleotides read TGTGCCAGCTCACTGGGGCGGGATGAAAAACTGTTTTTT. The chain has TRBV18 and TRBJ1-4; perhaps TRBD1 as D (5 bases). Germline CDR1 reads KGHSH; CDR2 reads LQKENI. This CDR3 is 13 amino acids long. V was trimmed by 4 bases and J by 6 bases, leaving 9 bases between them.

Notes on this clone: Sequence at one end of the junction differs from germline and may be a read error. This rearrangement joins TRBV30 to TRBJ1-2, with D unresolved. Germline V lookup: CDR1 GTSNPN, CDR2 SVGIG (reference sequence). The length of the CDR3 is 13 residues. The CDR3 loop is CAWGPPGGYSYTF. CDR3 nucleotide sequence: TGTGCCTGGGGTCCCCCGGGCGGCTATAGCTACACCTTC.

Worth noting for this clone: The junction and the germline gene differ at one end; a read error may be behind it. The chain carries TRBV18 and TRBJ1-2; 9 bases are shared with TRBD1. Germline V gives CDR1 KGHSH, CDR2 LQKENI. The CDR3 spans 13 residues. The CDR3 bases are TGTGCCAGCTCCCCACAGGGGGCGAGTGGCTACACCTTC. Translated, it gives CASSPQGASGYTF. The entire variable domain, with the rest obtained from reference TRBV18 and TRBJ1-2, is as follows: NAGVMQNPRHLVRRRGQEARLRCSPMKGHSHVYWYRQLPEEGLKFMVYLQKENIIDESGMPKERFSAEFPKEGPSILRIQQVVRGDSAAYFCASSPQGASGYTFGSGTRLTVV.

The gene calls are TRBV7-9 and TRBJ2-7; D is perhaps TRBD1 (6 bases). CDR3 length: 14 residues. The germline gives CDR1 SEHNR, CDR2 FQNEAQ (reference sequence). Trimming left V 5 bases short and J 2 bases short, with 13 bases between. CDR3 loop: CASSGQGFTYEQYF. The CDR3 DNA reads TGTGCCAGCAGCGGTCAGGGGTTTACCTACGAGCAGTACTTC.

The chain recombines TRBV20-1 with TRBJ2-1; unclear D gene. The CDR3 spans 11 residues. CDR1 is DFQATT, CDR2 SNEGSKA, per germline (reference sequence). V lost 6 bases and J lost 6, with 9 bases in between. The CDR3 reads CSAPDRNEQFF. CDR3 DNA: TGCAGTGCCCCCGATCGCAATGAGCAGTTCTTC.

J is TRBJ1-1 and V is TRBV7-9; tentatively, D is TRBD1 (6 bases). This CDR3 spans 14 amino acids. V lost 7 bases, J lost 0 bases, and 12 bases lay in between. The germline V gene has CDR1 SEHNR and CDR2 FQNEAQ (reference sequence). This CDR3 reads CASIRGGMNTEAFF. CDR3 nucleotides: TGTGCCAGCATCCGAGGGGGTATGAACACTGAAGCTTTCTTT.

In DNA form, the CDR3 reads TGTGCCAGCAGTTACTCGAAGGGGAACACTGAAGCTTTCTTT. Its translation: CASSYSKGNTEAFF. The V and J genes are TRBV6-5 and TRBJ1-1; D gene unclear. V was shortened by 0 bases and J by 1 base, with 6 bases between the two germline ends. Germline V lookup: CDR1 MNHEY, CDR2 SVGAGI. The CDR3 consists of 14 residues.

The CDR3 loop is CTSSQDLGCGTGWMNTEAFF. The CDR3 DNA sequence: TGCACCAGCAGCCAAGATCTCGGGTGTGGTACAGGCTGGATGAACACTGAAGCTTTCTTT. This rearrangement joins TRBV1 to TRBJ1-1; TRBD1 is the table's D call and was not checked against the DNA. TRBV1 is noted as a pseudogene. The CDR3 is made up of 20 amino acids.

This sequence joins TRBV6-6 and TRBJ2-1; D is uncertain. Trimming stripped 4 bases from V and 10 bases from J, with 14 bases between. The germline V gene has CDR1 MNHNY and CDR2 SVGAGI (reference sequence). The CDR3 extends over 13 amino acids. DNA for the CDR3: TGTGCCAGCAGTTTGGGCCCGACGGGCGAGCAGTTCTTC. Translating gives CASSLGPTGEQFF.

The chain employs TRBV5-1 and TRBJ2-2, with D tentatively TRBD1 (5 bases). Germline loops: CDR1 SGHRS, CDR2 YFSETQ. The CDR3 length is 14 residues. V lost 4 bases, J lost 7 bases, and 14 bases lay in between. The CDR3 reads CASSIQGGNGELFF. The DNA for the CDR3 is TGCGCCAGCAGCATCCAGGGTGGTAACGGGGAGCTGTTTTTT.

The chain joins TRBV5-1 to TRBJ1-1; D is possibly TRBD1 (6 bases). The CDR3 is 15 residues long. The germline V and J ends were trimmed by 1 base and 4 bases, with 14 bases remaining between them. Germline values: CDR1 SGHRS, CDR2 YFSETQ. CDR3 nucleotides: TGCGCCAGCAGCTTGTCTAGGGGAGGGGGCACTGAAGCTTTCTTT. It translates to CASSLSRGGGTEAFF.